These 9 T cell receptor beta chains were all obtained from the same sample, sequenced in a study of identical twins. A single record per CDR3 protein comes from TCRdb applying MiXCR to the 5' RACE reads. The profile covers around 500,000 distinct CDR3 sequences, with approximately 15% appearing a single time and more than 0.5% taken by the ten largest. The sample was also linked to a second study, of yellow fever vaccine responses in identical twins.

Material: CD4+ T cells sorted from blood. The receptors were gathered from a woman in her late teens or twenties in good health.

The count of this clonotype is one. Since a much larger clone is just one base distant, this may be a read error. The J gene is TRBJ2-3, the V gene TRBV7-3; 9 positions match TRBD2. The length of the CDR3 is 14 residues. Germline V gives CDR1 SGHTA, CDR2 FQGTGA. The V gene end was trimmed by 5 bases and the J gene end by 1 base; junction bases not matched to a gene: 1. The CDR3 DNA follows: TGTGCCAGCAGCGAGCGGGGGGGCACAGATACGCAGTATTTT. This encodes CASSERGGTDTQYF.

The J gene is TRBJ2-3, the V gene TRBV2; D is ambiguous. The CDR3 consists of 15 residues. Trimming stripped 6 bases from V and 3 bases from J, with 16 bases between. Germline V CDR1 and CDR2: SNHLY, FYNNEI. The CDR3 loop reads CASSRDSQRTDTQYF. CDR3 nucleotide sequence: TGTGCCAGCAGCCGCGACTCTCAACGGACAGATACGCAGTATTTT.

About this clonotype: A much larger clone lies one base from this, so it may be a read error. V and J are TRBV5-6 and TRBJ2-1, with 7 positions matching TRBD1. Trimming took 7 bases from V and 5 from J; bases not matched to a gene: 12. Germline CDR1 reads SGHDT; CDR2 reads YYEEEE. This CDR3 comprises 15 residues. CDR3 sequence (DNA): TGTGCCAGCCGCCATACAGGGGTGATTCACAATGAGCAGTTCTTC. This gives the protein CASRHTGVIHNEQFF.

This clonotype was counted a few times. The chain employs TRBV28 and TRBJ1-5, with 7 bases aligning to TRBD1. The CDR3 runs 13 residues. The germline V gene encodes CDR1 MDHEN and CDR2 SYDVKM. Losses at the gene ends were 5 bases for V and 4 bases for J; bases not matched to a gene: 2. CDR3 loop: CASSTTGNQPQHF. The CDR3 DNA reads as TGTGCCAGCAGTACGACAGGGAATCAGCCCCAGCATTTT.

This clonotype was seen ten or more times. The chain couples TRBV20-1 to TRBJ2-7, with TRBD1 as a possible D gene (6 bases). Germline CDR1 reads DFQATT; CDR2 reads SNEGSKA (reference sequence). The CDR3 length is 14 residues. V was cut by 3 bases and J by 6 bases, with 18 bases left in between. Here the CDR3 DNA reads TGCAGTGCTAGTGTGGCGCAGGGGAAATCCGAGCAGTACTTC. Translated: CSASVAQGKSEQYF.

The chain joins TRBV24-1 to TRBJ1-1; no firm D call. The CDR3 runs 11 residues. Germline V gene sequence: CDR1 KGHDR, CDR2 SFDVKD. V lost 4 bases and J 7 bases, leaving 6 bases between the germline ends. CDR3 residues: CATSERGEAFF. DNA of the CDR3: TGTGCCACCAGTGAGCGGGGTGAAGCTTTCTTT.

The chain uses TRBV20-1 and TRBJ2-2; 10 bases line up with TRBD2. Trimming took 0 bases from V and 7 from J; bases not matched to a gene: 8. Germline CDR1 reads DFQATT; CDR2 reads SNEGSKA (reference sequence). The CDR3 runs to 16 residues. The CDR3 region has the DNA TGCAGTGCTAGAGAACGTAGCGGGAGGTACGGCGGGGAGCTGTTTTTT. Translated: CSARERSGRYGGELFF.

The chain recombines TRBV6-5 with TRBJ2-1, with 8 bases fitting TRBD1. Per the germline V gene, CDR1 is MNHEY and CDR2 is SVGAGI. The CDR3 totals 18 residues. Trimming at V came to 0 bases and at J to 6 bases, leaving 13 bases not matched to a gene. For the CDR3, the DNA is TGTGCCAGCAGTTACTCGACCCTGGCAGGGGGCGTTCTCAATGAGCAGTTCTTC. Amino acids: CASSYSTLAGGVLNEQFF.

The V and J genes are TRBV29-1 and TRBJ2-7, with 10 bases matching TRBD1. The CDR3 has 14 amino acids. CDR1 is SQVTM and CDR2 is ANQGSEA in the germline V gene. The V and J ends lost 4 bases and 3 bases, in that order; junction bases with no gene match: 6. DNA of the CDR3: TGCAGCGTTGTGATGGGGGACAGGGGCTACGAGCAGTACTTC. Amino acid sequence: CSVVMGDRGYEQYF.